This entry lists 3 T cell receptor beta chains sequenced from one sample in a study of Ad26.COV2.S vaccination and SARS-CoV-2 variants. The assay was immunoSEQ multiplex PCR, and TCRdb's table has in-frame clones only and misses some. The sample records about 680,000 clones, roughly 90% being singletons. As to treatment: some 20 received Ad26.COV2.S at low or high dose, single or two shots; a few received placebo; per-sample allocation not given. The samples date from day 63 after the first vaccine or placebo injection. The starting material was peripheral blood, obtained in a trial of Ad26.COV2.S vaccine versus placebo. The receptor source for this set is a person aged 18-65 years who received the Ad26.COV2.S COVID-19 vaccine or a placebo.

The rearrangement uses TRBV5-4 and TRBJ1-6; D perhaps matches TRBD1 (5 bases). The CDR3 runs 15 residues. Germline CDR1 SGHNT, CDR2 YYREEE (reference sequence). The V and J ends lost 2 bases and 3 bases respectively, with 9 bases between them. CDR3 protein: CASSFGTDYNSPLHF. The CDR3 nucleotides are TGTGCCAGCAGCTTTGGGACGGACTATAATTCACCCCTCCACTTT.

The J gene is TRBJ2-7, the V gene TRBV5-4; perhaps TRBD1 as D (5 bases). The CDR3 sequence is 14 residues long. Trimming removed 0 bases from V and 4 bases from J, with 11 bases in between. CDR1 SGHNT and CDR2 YYREEE come from the germline V gene (reference sequence). The CDR3 DNA follows: TGTGCCAGCAGCTTGGGACAGAGCCCATACGAGCAGTACTTC. Its protein is CASSLGQSPYEQYF.

The chain links TRBV19 to TRBJ2-5; D uncertain. The CDR3 sequence is 15 residues long. With 3 bases removed from V and 1 base from J, the gap between germline ends came to 12 bases. Germline V gene data show CDR1 as LNHDA and CDR2 as SQIVND (reference sequence). The CDR3 loop is CASSIVRHSQETQYF. For the CDR3, the DNA is TGTGCCAGTAGTATTGTCAGGCACTCCCAAGAGACCCAGTACTTC.